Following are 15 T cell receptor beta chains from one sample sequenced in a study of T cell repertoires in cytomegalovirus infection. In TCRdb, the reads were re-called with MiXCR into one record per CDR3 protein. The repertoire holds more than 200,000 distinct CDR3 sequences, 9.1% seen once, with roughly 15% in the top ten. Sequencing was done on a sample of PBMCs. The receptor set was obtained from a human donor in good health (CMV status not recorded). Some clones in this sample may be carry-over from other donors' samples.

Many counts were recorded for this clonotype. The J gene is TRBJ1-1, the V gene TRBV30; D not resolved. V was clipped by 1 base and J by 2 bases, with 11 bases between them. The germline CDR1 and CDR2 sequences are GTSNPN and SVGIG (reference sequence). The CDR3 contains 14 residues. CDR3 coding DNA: TGTGCCTGGAGTGGAGTGGGAAAAAACACTGAAGCTTTCTTT. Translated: CAWSGVGKNTEAFF.

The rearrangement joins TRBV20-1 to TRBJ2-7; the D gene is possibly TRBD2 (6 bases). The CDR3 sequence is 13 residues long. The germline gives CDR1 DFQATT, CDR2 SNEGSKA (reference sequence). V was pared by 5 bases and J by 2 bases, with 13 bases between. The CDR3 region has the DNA TGCAGTGCTGGGGGGAGGACCCCCTACGAGCAGTACTTC. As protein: CSAGGRTPYEQYF.

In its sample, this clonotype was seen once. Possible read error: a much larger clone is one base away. CDR3: CTSSLAGRYQPQHF. CDR3 bases: TGTACCAGCAGCTTAGCCGGGCGCTATCAGCCCCAGCATTTT. The chain has TRBV7-6 and TRBJ1-5, with unresolved D. The CDR3 loop spans 14 amino acids. From germline, CDR1 is SGHVS and CDR2 FNYEAQ.

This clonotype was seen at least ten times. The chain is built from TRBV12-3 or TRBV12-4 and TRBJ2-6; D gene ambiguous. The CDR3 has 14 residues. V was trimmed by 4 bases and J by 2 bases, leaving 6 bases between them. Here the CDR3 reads CASSSPPGANVLTF. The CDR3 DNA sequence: TGTGCCAGCAGTTCCCCCCCTGGGGCCAACGTCCTGACTTTC.

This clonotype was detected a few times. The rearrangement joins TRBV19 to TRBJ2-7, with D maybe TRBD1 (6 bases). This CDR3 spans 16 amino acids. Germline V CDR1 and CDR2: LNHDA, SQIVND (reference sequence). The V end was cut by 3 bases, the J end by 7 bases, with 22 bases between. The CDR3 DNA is TGTGCCAGTAGTATTCAACAGGGAGCCGGCATCGATGAGCAGTACTTC. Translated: CASSIQQGAGIDEQYF. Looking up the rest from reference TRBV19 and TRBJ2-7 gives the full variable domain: DGGITQSPKYLFRKEGQNVTLSCEQNLNHDAMYWYRQDPGQGLRLIYYSQIVNDFQKGDIAEGYSVSREKKESFPLTVTSAQKNPTAFYLCASSIQQGAGIDEQYFGPGTRLTVT.

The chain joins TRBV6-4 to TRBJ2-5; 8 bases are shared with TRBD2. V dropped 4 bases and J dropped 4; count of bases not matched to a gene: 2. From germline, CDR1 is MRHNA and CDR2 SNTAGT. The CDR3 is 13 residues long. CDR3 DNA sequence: TGTGCCAGCAGTGCCCTAGCGGGAGAGACCCAGTACTTC. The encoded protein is CASSALAGETQYF.

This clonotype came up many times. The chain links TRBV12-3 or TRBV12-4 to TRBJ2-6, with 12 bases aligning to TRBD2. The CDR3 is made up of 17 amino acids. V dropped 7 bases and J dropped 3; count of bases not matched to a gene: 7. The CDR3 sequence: CASTRTSGTFGANVLTF. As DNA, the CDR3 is TGTGCCAGCACCCGGACTAGCGGGACTTTTGGGGCCAACGTCCTGACTTTC.

The DNA for the CDR3 is TGTGCCAGCTCACCACCCCTCGGACAGGGGGATTACAATGAGCAGTTCTTC. Translated, it gives CASSPPLGQGDYNEQFF. The chain uses TRBV18 and TRBJ2-1; 10 nucleotides line up with TRBD1. V dropped 0 bases and J dropped 4; count of bases not matched to a gene: 6. The CDR3 is made up of 17 amino acids. Germline CDR1 KGHSH, CDR2 LQKENI.

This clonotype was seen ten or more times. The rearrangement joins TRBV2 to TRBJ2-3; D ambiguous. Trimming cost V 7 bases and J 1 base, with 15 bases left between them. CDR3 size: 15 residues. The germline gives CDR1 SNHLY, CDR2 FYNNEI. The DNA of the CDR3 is TGTGCCAGCACCCACGGACCCCGGGGCACAGATACGCAGTATTTT. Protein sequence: CASTHGPRGTDTQYF.

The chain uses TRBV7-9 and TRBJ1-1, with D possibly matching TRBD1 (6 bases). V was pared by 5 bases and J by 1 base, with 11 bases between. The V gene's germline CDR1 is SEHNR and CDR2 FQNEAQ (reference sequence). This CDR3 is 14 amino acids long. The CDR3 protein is CASSTSTGNTEAFF. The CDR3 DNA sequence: TGTGCCAGCAGCACTTCGACAGGGAACACTGAAGCTTTCTTT.

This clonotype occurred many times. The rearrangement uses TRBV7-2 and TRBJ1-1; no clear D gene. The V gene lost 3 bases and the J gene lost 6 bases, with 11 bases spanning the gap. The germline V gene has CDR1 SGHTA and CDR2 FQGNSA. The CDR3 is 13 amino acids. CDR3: CASSFRIGPEAFF. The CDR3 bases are TGTGCCAGCAGCTTCCGTATAGGCCCTGAAGCTTTCTTT.

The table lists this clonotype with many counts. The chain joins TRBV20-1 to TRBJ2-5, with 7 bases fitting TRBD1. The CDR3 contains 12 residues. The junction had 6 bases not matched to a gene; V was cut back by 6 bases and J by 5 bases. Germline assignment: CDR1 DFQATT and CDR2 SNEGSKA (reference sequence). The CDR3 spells CSANRGMETQYF. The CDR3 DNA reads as TGCAGTGCAAACAGGGGAATGGAGACCCAGTACTTC.

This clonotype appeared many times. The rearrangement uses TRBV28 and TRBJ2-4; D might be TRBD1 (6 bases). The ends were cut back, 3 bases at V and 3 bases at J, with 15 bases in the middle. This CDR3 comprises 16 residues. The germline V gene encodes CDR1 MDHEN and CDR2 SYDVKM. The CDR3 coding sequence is TGTGCCAGCAGTTTCACGCCAGGGGTGGACAAAAACATTCAGTACTTC. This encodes CASSFTPGVDKNIQYF.

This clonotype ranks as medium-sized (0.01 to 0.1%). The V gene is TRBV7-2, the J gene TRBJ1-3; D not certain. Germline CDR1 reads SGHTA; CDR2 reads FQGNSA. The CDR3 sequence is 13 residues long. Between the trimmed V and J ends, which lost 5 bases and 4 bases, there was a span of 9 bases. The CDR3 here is CASSTTGGNTIYF. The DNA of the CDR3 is TGTGCCAGCAGCACCACCGGGGGAAACACCATATATTTT.

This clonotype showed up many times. The CDR3 here is CASSLGQANGYTF. The CDR3 nucleotides read TGTGCCAGCAGCTTGGGACAGGCGAATGGCTACACCTTC. This sequence joins TRBV7-2 and TRBJ1-2; 8 positions agree with TRBD1. The CDR3 is 13 amino acids. V trimming: 3 bases; J trimming: 6 bases; junction bases outside the gene matches: 3. Germline V gene data show CDR1 as SGHTA and CDR2 as FQGNSA.